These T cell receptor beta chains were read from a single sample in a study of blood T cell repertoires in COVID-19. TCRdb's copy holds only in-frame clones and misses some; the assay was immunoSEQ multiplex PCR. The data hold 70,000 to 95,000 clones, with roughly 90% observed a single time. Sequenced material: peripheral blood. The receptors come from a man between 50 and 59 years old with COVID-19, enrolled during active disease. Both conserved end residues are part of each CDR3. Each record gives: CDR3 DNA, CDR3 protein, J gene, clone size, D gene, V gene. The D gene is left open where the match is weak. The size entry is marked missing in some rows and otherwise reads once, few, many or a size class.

DNA: TGTGCCAGCAGATCACAGGGGACGAACACCGGGGAGCTGTTTTTT
CDR3: CASRSQGTNTGELFF
J: TRBJ2-2
size: -
D: TRBD1
V: TRBV5-4

DNA: TGTGCCAGCACCTCCCGGGGACAGGGAACAAGAGCTTTCTTT
CDR3: CASTSRGQGTRAFF
J: TRBJ1-1
size: -
D: TRBD1
V: TRBV11-1

DNA: TGTGCCAGCAAGGGGGCCCCGAATCAGCCCCAGCATTTT
CDR3: CASKGAPNQPQHF
J: TRBJ1-5
size: -
D: TRBD1
V: TRBV12-3/TRBV12-4

DNA: TGCGCCAGCAGCTTGGGGGACAGAAATCAGCCCCAGCATTTT
CDR3: CASSLGDRNQPQHF
J: TRBJ1-5
size: -
D: TRBD1
V: TRBV5-1

DNA: TGTGCCAGCAGCCAAGGAGGCTTTGGGGAGGGCTACACCTTC
CDR3: CASSQGGFGEGYTF
J: TRBJ1-2
size: -
D: -
V: TRBV3-1/TRBV3-2

DNA: TGTGCCAGCAGCGTAACTAGCGGGGGGATCTACGAGCAGTACTTC
CDR3: CASSVTSGGIYEQYF
J: TRBJ2-7
size: -
D: TRBD2
V: TRBV9

DNA: TGTGCCAGCAGCTTTTACAGGGCTGGAAACACCATATATTTT
CDR3: CASSFYRAGNTIYF
J: TRBJ1-3
size: -
D: -
V: TRBV7-8

DNA: TGTGCCAGTAGTATCCGGGCAGGGGGCGCCGACTATGGCTACACCTTC
CDR3: CASSIRAGGADYGYTF
J: TRBJ1-2
size: few
D: TRBD1
V: TRBV19

DNA: TGTGCCAGCTCACCACCAATGACAGCTAACTATGGCTACACCTTC
CDR3: CASSPPMTANYGYTF
J: TRBJ1-2
size: -
D: -
V: TRBV18

DNA: TGCAGCCTCAGGGGAATTTCCTACAATGAGCAGTTCTTC
CDR3: CSLRGISYNEQFF
J: TRBJ2-1
size: -
D: -
V: TRBV29-1

DNA: TGTGCCAGCAGCAAAAAGTCGCCAGGCCGCCTCGTAATCTATGGCTACACCTTC
CDR3: CASSKKSPGRLVIYGYTF
J: TRBJ1-2
size: medium-sized
D: -
V: TRBV21-1

DNA: TGTGCCAGCAGCCAAGACAGGTTCCGGGAGCTGTTTTTT
CDR3: CASSQDRFRELFF
J: TRBJ2-2
size: -
D: -
V: TRBV14

DNA: TGTGCCAGCAAAAGGGGACTAGCGGGGGACAATGAGCAGTTCTTC
CDR3: CASKRGLAGDNEQFF
J: TRBJ2-1
size: -
D: TRBD2
V: TRBV7-3

DNA: TGTGCCAGCAGCTTGGGTTGGCTAGGGGGCTACGAGCAGTACTTC
CDR3: CASSLGWLGGYEQYF
J: TRBJ2-7
size: -
D: -
V: TRBV5-5

DNA: TGTGCCAGCAGTTACTCGTCCTACCTCAGGGGGGGCTACACCTTC
CDR3: CASSYSSYLRGGYTF
J: TRBJ1-2
size: -
D: TRBD1
V: TRBV6-5

DNA: TGTGCCAGCAGCCCCGGACTAGCGGGCGAGCAGTACTTC
CDR3: CASSPGLAGEQYF
J: TRBJ2-7
size: -
D: TRBD2
V: TRBV7-3